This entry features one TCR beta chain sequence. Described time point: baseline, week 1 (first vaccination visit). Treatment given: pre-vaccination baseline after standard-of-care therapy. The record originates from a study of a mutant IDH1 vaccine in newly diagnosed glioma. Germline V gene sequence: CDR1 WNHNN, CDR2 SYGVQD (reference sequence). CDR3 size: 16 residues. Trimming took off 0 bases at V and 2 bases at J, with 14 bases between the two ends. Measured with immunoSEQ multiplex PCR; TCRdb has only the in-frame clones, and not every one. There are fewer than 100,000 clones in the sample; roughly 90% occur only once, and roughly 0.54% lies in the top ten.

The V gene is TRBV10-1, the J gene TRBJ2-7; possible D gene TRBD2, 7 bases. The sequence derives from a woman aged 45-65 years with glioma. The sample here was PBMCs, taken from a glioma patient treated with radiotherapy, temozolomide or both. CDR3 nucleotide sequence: TGCGCCAGCAGTGAGTCGGGGGGGCCGAACCCCTACGAGCAGTACTTC. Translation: CASSESGGPNPYEQYF.